The 10 T cell receptor beta chains below all came from one sample that was sequenced in a study of shared clonotypes between healthy human individuals. Using immunoSEQ multiplex PCR, the repertoire was profiled, and TCRdb retains in-frame clones only, with some absent. Among about 1.5 million clones listed, 95% to 99% were seen once. The source material was naive CD4+ T cells sorted from blood. The subset: CD45RA+ positively selected. The source is a man aged 30 to 45 in good health.

This sequence joins TRBV27 and TRBJ2-7, with TRBD1 matching over 10 bases. V dropped 1 base and J dropped 5; count of bases not matched to a gene: 5. The germline gives CDR1 MNHEY, CDR2 SMNVEV (reference sequence). CDR3 length: 15 residues. CDR3 protein: CASSLFRTGGNEQYF. The CDR3 nucleotides are TGTGCCAGCAGTTTATTTCGGACAGGGGGTAACGAGCAGTACTTC.

CDR3 in DNA: TGTGCCAGCAGCGTGGACCCTCCTAGCACAGATACGCAGTATTTT. Its translation: CASSVDPPSTDTQYF. This chain links TRBV7-2 with TRBJ2-3; no clear D gene. The germline V gene encodes CDR1 SGHTA and CDR2 FQGNSA. V lost 5 bases and J lost 0, with 12 bases in between. This CDR3 has 15 amino acids.

About this clone: This sample also contains other DNA sequences that code for the same CDR3. The CDR3 region is CASSELNEQFF. The CDR3 coding sequence is TGCGCCAGCAGTGAGTTGAATGAGCAGTTCTTC. J is TRBJ2-1 and V is TRBV10-2, with D unclear. V lost 1 base, J lost 7 bases, and 2 bases lay in between. The CDR3 runs 11 residues. CDR1 is WSHSY, CDR2 SAAADI, per germline.

The rearrangement links TRBV14 to TRBJ1-3; D gene unclear. The ends were cut back, 4 bases at V and 1 base at J, with 17 bases in the middle. Germline CDR1 SGHDN, CDR2 FVKESK. The CDR3 runs to 17 residues. The CDR3 DNA reads as TGTGCCAGCAGCCCAAGGAAAGGCTCGACTTCTGGAAACACCATATATTTT. Its protein product is CASSPRKGSTSGNTIYF.

V gene TRBV20-1 combines with J gene TRBJ2-7; 9 bases are shared with TRBD1. J was trimmed by 10 bases and V by 2 bases; bases with no gene match: 3. Germline CDR1 and CDR2: DFQATT and SNEGSKA (reference sequence). The CDR3 has 11 residues. The CDR3 nucleotides are TGCAGTGCTAGATTGGGACAGGGTCAGTACTTC. It yields the protein CSARLGQGQYF.

V is TRBV7-9 and J is TRBJ1-4; D is uncertain. This CDR3 is built from 13 residues. From germline, CDR1 is SEHNR and CDR2 FQNEAQ (reference sequence). The V end lost 5 bases, the J end lost 8 bases, and 12 bases lay between the germline ends. The CDR3 nucleotides are TGTGCCAGCAGCCGAGGCGGGAGCGAAAAACTGTTTTTT. As protein: CASSRGGSEKLFF.

V gene TRBV18 combines with J gene TRBJ2-1; TRBD2 agrees at 10 bases. The CDR3 covers 16 residues. The V gene's germline CDR1 is KGHSH and CDR2 LQKENI. V gave up 1 base and J gave up 7 bases; unmatched junction bases: 7. The CDR3 region is CASSPRASGSRNEQFF. CDR3 DNA sequence: TGTGCCAGCTCACCACGGGCTAGCGGGAGTCGAAATGAGCAGTTCTTC.

This sequence joins TRBV5-1 and TRBJ2-7; D might be TRBD2 (6 bases). Trimming removed 4 bases at V and 4 bases at J, with 18 bases between. Germline-derived CDR1 and CDR2 are SGHRS and YFSETQ. The CDR3 runs 15 residues. CDR3 residues: CASSPGGARIYEQYF. The CDR3 DNA is TGCGCCAGCAGCCCCGGAGGGGCAAGAATATACGAGCAGTACTTC.

The J gene is TRBJ2-1, the V gene TRBV28, with D unresolved. There are 20 residues in the CDR3. Germline-derived CDR1 and CDR2 are MDHEN and SYDVKM. Trimming took 2 bases from V and 9 from J, leaving 32 bases between them. Here the CDR3 DNA reads TGTGCCAGCAGTTTAATGGCTCAATTCCGGGTGGGCAGAAATCTAGGTGAGCAGTTCTTC. Amino acids: CASSLMAQFRVGRNLGEQFF.

The chain joins TRBV14 to TRBJ2-2, with 11 bases aligning to TRBD2. The CDR3 totals 16 residues. Germline V gene data show CDR1 as SGHDN and CDR2 as FVKESK. V trimming: 5 bases; J trimming: 6 bases; junction bases outside the gene matches: 8. CDR3 nucleotides: TGTGCCAGCAGCGTTACGGGGACTAGCGGTTCCGGGGAGCTGTTTTTT. Translating gives CASSVTGTSGSGELFF. Based on the CDR3 plus reference TRBV14 and TRBJ2-2, the full variable domain is EAGVTQFPSHSVIEKGQTVTLRCDPISGHDNLYWYRRVMGKEIKFLLHFVKESKQDESGMPNNRFLAERTGGTYSTLKVQPAELEDSGVYFCASSVTGTSGSGELFFGEGSRLTVL.